This TCR beta chain was recovered during a study of control samples from healthy donors and cancer patients. V lost 7 bases, J lost 4 bases, and 7 bases lay in between. Germline lookup yields CDR1 SNHLY and CDR2 FYNNEI. The CDR3 has 11 residues. Clones were read by immunoSEQ multiplex PCR, and TCRdb kept only the in-frame ones, dropping some. The sample includes 85,000 to 95,000 clones, approximately 89% of them seen just once. The rearrangement joins TRBV2 to TRBJ1-2; D unresolved. Sequenced material: blood. The source is a woman younger than 45 in good health. CDR3 residues: CASTEGYGYTF. The CDR3 nucleotides read TGTGCCAGCACAGAAGGCTATGGCTACACCTTC.